This TCR beta chain was documented in a study of cytomegalovirus exposure and HLA in healthy donors. The wider study: Unique TCRs from HLA-typed donors, roughly 87 million of them, were held in an early data release.

Overall study findings and caveats: Most subjects had HLA-A and HLA-B alleles reportedly predicted accurately by TCR beta sequences. Altogether, more than 150 TCR beta chains were recorded as cytomegalovirus-associated.

Trimming left V 6 bases short and J 4 bases short, with 15 bases between. The CDR3 has 14 residues. CDR1 is MNHNS and CDR2 is SASEGT in the germline V gene. Primers: 60 Vbeta forward and 13 Jbeta reverse. Sequencing used immunoSEQ multiplex PCR; TCRdb keeps in-frame clones, though not all of them. The sample totals around 51,000 clones. About this clone: Its antigen remains unidentified.

The source of this sequence is a middle-aged man in good health and CMV-seropositive. The gene calls are TRBV6-1 and TRBJ1-1; D call uncertain. Sequenced sample: PBMCs. DNA for the CDR3: TGTGCCAGCAGGGAATATCGGGGTTCCACTGAAGCTTTCTTT. It is translated as CASREYRGSTEAFF.